This T cell receptor beta chain appears in the sequencing data of a study of CD8 T cells in ankylosing spondylitis. The sample holds a few counts of this clonotype. The antigen remains unidentified. TCRdb re-derived calls from the 5' RACE reads in MiXCR, one entry per CDR3 protein. The table records about 540,000 distinct CDR3 sequences, about 13% of them present only once. Notes on the study in general: There was reportedly significant enrichment of clones that were disease-linked in matched ankylosing spondylitis synovial fluid. Disease-linked clones displayed a CD8+ phenotype and appeared relatively rarely in peripheral blood. Seven to nine highly homologous variants formed a TCR beta motif that appeared characteristic of ankylosing spondylitis blood. There were earlier reports of some motif variants in reactive arthritis synovial fluid and blood.

V was pared by 0 bases and J by 7 bases, with 11 bases of the junction left unmatched. CDR3 length equals 16 residues. Germline lookup yields CDR1 DFQATT and CDR2 SNEGSKA (reference sequence). The sequence was collected from a male donor with ankylosing spondylitis. Sample: blood, either unsorted or a sorted T cell fraction (not recorded which). The chain recombines TRBV20-1 with TRBJ2-7; 11 bases map to TRBD1. The CDR3 reads CSARDFGQGATGEQYF. The CDR3 coding sequence is TGCAGTGCTAGAGATTTCGGACAGGGGGCAACAGGAGAGCAGTACTTC.